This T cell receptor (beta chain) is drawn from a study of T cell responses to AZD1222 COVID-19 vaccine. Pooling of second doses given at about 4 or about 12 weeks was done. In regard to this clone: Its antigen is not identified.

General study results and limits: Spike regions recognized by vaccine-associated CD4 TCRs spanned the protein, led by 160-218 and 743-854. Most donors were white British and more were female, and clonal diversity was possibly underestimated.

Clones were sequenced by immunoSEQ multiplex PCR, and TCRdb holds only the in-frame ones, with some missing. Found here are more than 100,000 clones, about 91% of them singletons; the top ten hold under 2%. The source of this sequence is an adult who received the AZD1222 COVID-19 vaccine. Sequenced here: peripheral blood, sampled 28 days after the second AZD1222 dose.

CDR3 region: CASSPLGAGANSPLHF. The CDR3 DNA reads as TGTGCCAGCAGTCCTCTAGGGGCGGGGGCTAATTCACCCCTCCACTTT. The chain couples TRBV27 to TRBJ1-6, with TRBD1 as a possible D gene (6 bases). V was cut by 5 bases and J by 6 bases, with 17 bases left in between. From germline, CDR1 is MNHEY and CDR2 SMNVEV (reference sequence). CDR3 length equals 16 residues.